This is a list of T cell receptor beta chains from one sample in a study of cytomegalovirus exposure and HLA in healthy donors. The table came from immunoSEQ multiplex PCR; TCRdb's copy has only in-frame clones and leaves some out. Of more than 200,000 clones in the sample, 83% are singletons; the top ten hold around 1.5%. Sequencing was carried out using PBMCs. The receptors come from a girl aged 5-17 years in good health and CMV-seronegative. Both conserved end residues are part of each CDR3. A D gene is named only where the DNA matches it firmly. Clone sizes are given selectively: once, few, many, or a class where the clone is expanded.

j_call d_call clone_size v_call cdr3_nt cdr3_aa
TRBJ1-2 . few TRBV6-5 TGTGCCAGCAGTTACGGACAGCGAGGTGGCTACACCTTC CASSYGQRGGYTF
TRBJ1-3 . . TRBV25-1 TGTGCCAGCAGTGAATTTTCAGGGTACGGTTCTGGAAACACCATATATTTT CASSEFSGYGSGNTIYF
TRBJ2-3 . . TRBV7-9 TGTGCCAGCAGCTTAATGAGGAAAGATACGCAGTATTTT CASSLMRKDTQYF
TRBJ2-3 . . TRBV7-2 TGTGCCAGCAGCTTAGATGCAGGAAAGCAGTATTTT CASSLDAGKQYF
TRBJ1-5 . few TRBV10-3 TGTGCCATCAGCTTTGCCTATAGCAATCAGCCCCAGCATTTT CAISFAYSNQPQHF
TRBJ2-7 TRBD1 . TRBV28 TGTGCCAGCAGTTTATATGTACAGGGGGCGAACGAGCAGTACTTC CASSLYVQGANEQYF
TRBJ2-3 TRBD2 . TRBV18 TGTGCCAGCTCACCACAGGGCGGGAGGGCCGCATCAGATACGCAGTATTTT CASSPQGGRAASDTQYF
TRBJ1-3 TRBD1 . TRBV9 TGTGCCAGCAGCGCAGCCGGGACAGAACGGACCATATATTTT CASSAAGTERTIYF
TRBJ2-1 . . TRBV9 TGTGCCAGGAGACATGTTGCTACCAATGAGCAGTTCTTC CARRHVATNEQFF
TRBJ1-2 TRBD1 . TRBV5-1 TGCGCCAGCAGCTTGGCCGGGACAGATGGCTACACCTTC CASSLAGTDGYTF
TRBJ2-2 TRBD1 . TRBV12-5 TGTGCTAGTGGTTTCCTTAGGGACAGGGCTGGCGGGGAGCTGTTTTTT CASGFLRDRAGGELFF
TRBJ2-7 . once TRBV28 TGTGCCAGCAGTTTGGGGGGGGGACAATACGAGCAGTACTTC CASSLGGGQYEQYF
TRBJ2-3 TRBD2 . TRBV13 TGTGCCAGCAGCTACATTAGCGGGGGGGCCAGAGATACGCAGTATTTT CASSYISGGARDTQYF
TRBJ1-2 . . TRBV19 TGTGCCAGTAGAAGGGGGTTGTACGAAAACTATGGCTACACCTTC CASRRGLYENYGYTF
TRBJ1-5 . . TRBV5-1 TGCGCCAGCAGCCTCACAGGTTTGGGCAATCAGCCCCAGCATTTT CASSLTGLGNQPQHF